These 18 T cell receptor beta chains share one sample of origin, sequenced in a study of T cells in localized non-small cell lung cancer (dated by TCRdb to the early 2020s). The library was produced with the immunoSEQ multiplex PCR assay. Held by TCRdb, this immuneACCESS table contains in-frame sequences only and omits some clones. Under half of the omission traces to an unresolved V gene where checked; the cause of the rest is unknown. The sample table holds 55,000 to 65,000 clones, of which over 85% were seen once. The ten largest clones capture around 20% of the sample. The specimen comprised peripheral blood, sampled before any cancer treatment. These receptors all stem from a man aged 40 to 69 with stage I squamous cell lung carcinoma.

This chain joins TRBV15 and TRBJ1-1; D is undetermined. The germline gives CDR1 LNHNV, CDR2 YYDKDF (reference sequence). This CDR3 contains 14 residues. Trimming removed 0 bases from V and 1 base from J, with 6 bases in between. DNA of the CDR3: TGTGCCACCAGCAGAGAGGGGAGGAACACTGAAGCTTTCTTT. This encodes CATSREGRNTEAFF.

The chain recombines TRBV7-6 with TRBJ2-3; TRBD2 aligns across 9 bases. The V segment lost 1 base and the J segment 1 base; nucleotides outside the gene matches: 0. The germline CDR1 and CDR2 sequences are SGHVS and FNYEAQ. This CDR3 is 15 amino acids long. The CDR3: CASSLGTSGTDTQYF. The CDR3 nucleotides are TGTGCCAGCAGCTTAGGGACTAGCGGCACAGATACGCAGTATTTT.

The CDR3 sequence: CASSLQPTGNTGELFF. Here the CDR3 DNA reads TGTGCCAGCAGCCTCCAACCGACAGGAAACACCGGGGAGCTGTTTTTT. The genes are TRBV7-3 and TRBJ2-2; D may be TRBD1 (6 bases). This CDR3 contains 16 residues. Per the germline V gene, CDR1 is SGHTA and CDR2 is FQGTGA. V lost 5 bases, J lost 2 bases, and 15 bases lay in between.

This clone was observed a single time. The chain carries TRBV18 and TRBJ2-7, with 12 bases identical to TRBD1. This CDR3 has 14 amino acids. Germline V gene lookup returns CDR1 KGHSH and CDR2 LQKENI. With V trimmed by 5 bases and J by 6 bases, 5 bases remained unmatched. This chain's CDR3 is CASSSRDRGPEQYF. The CDR3 DNA follows: TGTGCCAGCTCAAGCCGGGACAGGGGGCCCGAGCAGTACTTC.

The chain combines TRBV7-8 with TRBJ2-3; no clear D. CDR3 size: 12 residues. CDR1 SGHVS and CDR2 FQNEAQ come from the germline V gene. Deletions cut 4 bases from V and 6 bases from J, with 8 bases between. CDR3 nucleotide sequence: TGTGCCAGCAGCTCCGCCCGGGATACGCAGTATTTT. Translation: CASSSARDTQYF.

The count of this clone is one. The genes are TRBV29-1 and TRBJ2-3, with unresolved D. Germline CDR1 reads SQVTM; CDR2 reads ANQGSEA. The CDR3 contains 12 residues. Trimming removed 7 bases from V and 0 bases from J, with 8 bases in between. CDR3 amino acids: CSATPSTDTQYF. The DNA for the CDR3 is TGCAGCGCCACACCTAGCACAGATACGCAGTATTTT.

This chain uses TRBV4-2 with TRBJ1-4; the D is unclear. The CDR3 sequence is 14 residues long. Germline CDR1 and CDR2: LGHNA and YNFKEQ. V lost 0 bases to trimming and J lost 8 bases, with 10 bases between them. In DNA, the CDR3 is TGTGCCAGCAGCCAAGAGGTAGATCCCGAAAAACTGTTTTTT. It specifies CASSQEVDPEKLFF.

J is TRBJ2-3 and V is TRBV6-6; 7 bases are shared with TRBD1. The trim removed 5 bases at V and 0 bases at J, leaving 8 bases unmatched. CDR1 is MNHNY, CDR2 SVGAGI, per germline (reference sequence). The CDR3 has 16 residues. CDR3 in DNA: TGTGCCAGCAGTCCCAGGGGACAGACTAGCACAGATACGCAGTATTTT. This gives the protein CASSPRGQTSTDTQYF.

J is TRBJ2-7 and V is TRBV6-5; perhaps D is TRBD1 or TRBD2 (6 bases each). The CDR3 contains 15 residues. V lost 0 bases, J lost 5 bases, and 14 bases lay in between. CDR1 is MNHEY and CDR2 is SVGAGI in the germline V gene. CDR3 residues: CASSYSPEGVHEQYF. In DNA form, the CDR3 reads TGTGCCAGCAGTTACTCACCGGAGGGGGTCCACGAGCAGTACTTC.

The rearrangement uses TRBV9 and TRBJ2-1; D not resolved. With 0 bases removed from V and 7 bases from J, the gap between germline ends came to 5 bases. Germline loops: CDR1 SGDLS, CDR2 YYNGEE. The CDR3 loop spans 12 amino acids. CDR3: CASSVVPNEQFF. For the CDR3, the DNA is TGTGCCAGCAGCGTAGTACCAAATGAGCAGTTCTTC.

This clone was counted once. The chain combines TRBV7-9 with TRBJ1-4; D is undetermined. Trimming removed 7 bases from V and 1 base from J, with 7 bases in between. CDR1 and CDR2 from the germline V gene are SEHNR and FQNEAQ (reference sequence). CDR3 length: 13 amino acids. CDR3 in DNA: TGTGCCAGCATCGACCAAACTAATGAAAAACTGTTTTTT. This sequence encodes CASIDQTNEKLFF.

This clone showed up just once. This chain uses TRBV7-2 with TRBJ2-7; 8 bases map to TRBD1. With V trimmed by 3 bases and J by 5 bases, 9 bases remained unmatched. The CDR3 contains 15 residues. Germline CDR1 reads SGHTA; CDR2 reads FQGNSA. CDR3 sequence (DNA): TGTGCCAGCAGCTTGGCCGGACAGGGTATAGACGAGCAGTACTTC. Protein: CASSLAGQGIDEQYF.

This clone turned up a few times. This chain links TRBV5-6 with TRBJ1-1; D is uncertain. The CDR3 length is 14 residues. Trimming removed 4 bases at V and 3 bases at J, with 13 bases between. Germline CDR1 and CDR2: SGHDT and YYEEEE. The CDR3 bases are TGTGCCAGCAGCCCTATTGGCGGGCACACTGAAGCTTTCTTT. Translating it yields CASSPIGGHTEAFF.

The rearrangement links TRBV19 to TRBJ2-3; D remains ambiguous. With 5 bases removed from V and 8 bases from J, the gap between germline ends came to 11 bases. CDR1 is LNHDA and CDR2 is SQIVND in the germline V gene (reference sequence). CDR3 size: 12 residues. In nucleotides, the CDR3 is TGTGCCAGTAGTCCCGGACCGGGTACGCAGTATTTT. Translating gives CASSPGPGTQYF.

The chain has TRBV9 and TRBJ1-2, with D maybe TRBD1 (6 bases). Trimming shortened V by 2 bases and J by 2 bases, and 10 bases separated the two germline ends. This CDR3 has 14 residues. CDR1 and CDR2 from the germline V gene are SGDLS and YYNGEE. The CDR3 here is CASSVGAGNYGYTF. The CDR3 DNA is TGTGCCAGCAGCGTGGGGGCAGGGAACTATGGCTACACCTTC. The complete variable domain, with remaining parts taken from reference TRBV9 and TRBJ1-2, reads DSGVTQTPKHLITATGQRVTLRCSPRSGDLSVYWYQQSLDQGLQFLIQYYNGEERAKGNILERFSAQQFPDLHSELNLSSLELGDSALYFCASSVGAGNYGYTFGSGTRLTVV.

The chain combines TRBV18 with TRBJ2-7, with no clear D. Germline loops: CDR1 KGHSH, CDR2 LQKENI. CDR3 size: 14 residues. V lost 3 bases and J 5 bases, leaving 14 bases between the germline ends. The CDR3, as DNA: TGTGCCAGCTCACCGGGGTTAAACCGGGACGAGCAGTACTTC. This sequence encodes CASSPGLNRDEQYF.

The rearrangement links TRBV6-6 to TRBJ1-2; D is uncertain. Germline assignment: CDR1 MNHNY and CDR2 SVGAGI (reference sequence). Trimming removed 0 bases from V and 7 bases from J, with 3 bases in between. The length of the CDR3 is 11 residues. In DNA, the CDR3 is TGTGCCAGCAGTTACTCGAGTGGCTACACCTTC. Its protein is CASSYSSGYTF.

J is TRBJ1-1 and V is TRBV28, with D unresolved. The CDR3 has 13 residues. The V end was cut by 2 bases, the J end by 7 bases, with 11 bases between. The V gene's germline CDR1 is MDHEN and CDR2 SYDVKM. The CDR3 DNA follows: TGTGCCAGCAGTTTAAGGCAGATGTTTGAAGCTTTCTTT. This sequence encodes CASSLRQMFEAFF.